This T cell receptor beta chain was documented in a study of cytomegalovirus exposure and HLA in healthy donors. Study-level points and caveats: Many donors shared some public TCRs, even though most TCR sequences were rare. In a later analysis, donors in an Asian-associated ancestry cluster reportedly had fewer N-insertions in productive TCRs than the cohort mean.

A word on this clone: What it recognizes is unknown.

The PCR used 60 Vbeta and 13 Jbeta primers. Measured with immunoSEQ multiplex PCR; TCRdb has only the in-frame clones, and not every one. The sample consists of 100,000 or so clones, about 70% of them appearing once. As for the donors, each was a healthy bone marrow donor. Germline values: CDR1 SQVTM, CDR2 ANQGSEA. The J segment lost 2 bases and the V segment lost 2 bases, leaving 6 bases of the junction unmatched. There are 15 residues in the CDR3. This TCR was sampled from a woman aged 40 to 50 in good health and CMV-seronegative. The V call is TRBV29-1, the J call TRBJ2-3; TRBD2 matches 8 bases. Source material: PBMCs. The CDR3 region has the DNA TGCAGCGTTGAACCCAGCGGGAGCCCCACAGATACGCAGTATTTT. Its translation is CSVEPSGSPTDTQYF.